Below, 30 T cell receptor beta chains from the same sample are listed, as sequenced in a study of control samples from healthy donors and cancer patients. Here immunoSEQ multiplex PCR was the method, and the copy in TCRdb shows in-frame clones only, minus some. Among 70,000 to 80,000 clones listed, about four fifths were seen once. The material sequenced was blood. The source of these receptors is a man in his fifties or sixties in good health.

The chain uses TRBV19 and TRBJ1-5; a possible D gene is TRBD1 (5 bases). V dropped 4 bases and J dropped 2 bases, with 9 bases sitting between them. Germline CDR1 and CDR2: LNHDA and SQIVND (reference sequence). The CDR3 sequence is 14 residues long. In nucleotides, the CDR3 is TGTGCCAGTAGTAGGAGGGACCGCAATCAGCCCCAGCATTTT. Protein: CASSRRDRNQPQHF.

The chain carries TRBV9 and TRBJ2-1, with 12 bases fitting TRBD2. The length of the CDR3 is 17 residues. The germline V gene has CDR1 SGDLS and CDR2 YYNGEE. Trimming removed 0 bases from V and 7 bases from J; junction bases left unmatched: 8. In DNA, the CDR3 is TGTGCCAGCAGCGTAGGATCTAGCGGGAGGGGTGGGAATGAGCAGTTCTTC. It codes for CASSVGSSGRGGNEQFF. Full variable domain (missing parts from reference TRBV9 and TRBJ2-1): DSGVTQTPKHLITATGQRVTLRCSPRSGDLSVYWYQQSLDQGLQFLIQYYNGEERAKGNILERFSAQQFPDLHSELNLSSLELGDSALYFCASSVGSSGRGGNEQFFGPGTRLTVL.

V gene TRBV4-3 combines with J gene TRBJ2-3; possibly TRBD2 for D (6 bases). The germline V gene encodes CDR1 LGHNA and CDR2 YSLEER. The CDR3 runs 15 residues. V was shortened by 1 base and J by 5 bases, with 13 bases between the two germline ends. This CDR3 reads CASSQGASDRDTQYF. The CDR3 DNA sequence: TGCGCCAGCAGCCAAGGGGCTAGCGACAGAGATACGCAGTATTTT.

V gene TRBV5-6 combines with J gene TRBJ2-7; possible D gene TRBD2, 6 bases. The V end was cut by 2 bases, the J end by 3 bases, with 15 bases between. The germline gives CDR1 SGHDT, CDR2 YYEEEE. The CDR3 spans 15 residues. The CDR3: CASSFGGSGVYEQYF. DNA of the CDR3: TGTGCCAGCAGCTTTGGGGGGAGTGGGGTCTACGAGCAGTACTTC.

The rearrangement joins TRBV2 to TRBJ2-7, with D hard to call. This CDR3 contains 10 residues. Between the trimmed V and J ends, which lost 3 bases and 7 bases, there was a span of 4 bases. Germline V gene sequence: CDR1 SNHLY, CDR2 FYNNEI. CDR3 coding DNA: TGTGCCAGCAGTGATCGGGAGCAGTACTTC. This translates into CASSDREQYF.

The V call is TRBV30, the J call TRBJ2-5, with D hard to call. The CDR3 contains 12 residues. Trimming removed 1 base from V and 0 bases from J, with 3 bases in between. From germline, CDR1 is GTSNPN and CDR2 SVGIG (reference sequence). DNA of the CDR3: TGTGCCTGGAGTGGGTACCAAGAGACCCAGTACTTC. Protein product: CAWSGYQETQYF. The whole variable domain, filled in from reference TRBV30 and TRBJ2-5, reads SQTIHQWPATLVQPVGSPLSLECTVEGTSNPNLYWYRQAAGRGLQLLFYSVGIGQISSEVPQNLSASRPQDRQFILSSKKLLLSDSGFYLCAWSGYQETQYFGPGTRLLVL.

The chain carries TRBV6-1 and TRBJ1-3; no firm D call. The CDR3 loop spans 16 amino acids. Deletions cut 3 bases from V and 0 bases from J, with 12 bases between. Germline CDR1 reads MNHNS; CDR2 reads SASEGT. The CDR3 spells CASSDQVPSSGNTIYF. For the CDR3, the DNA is TGTGCCAGCAGTGATCAGGTCCCTAGCTCTGGAAACACCATATATTTT.

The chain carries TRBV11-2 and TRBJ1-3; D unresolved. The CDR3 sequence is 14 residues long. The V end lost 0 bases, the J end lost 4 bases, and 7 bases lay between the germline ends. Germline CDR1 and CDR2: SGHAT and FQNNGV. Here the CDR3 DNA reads TGTGCCAGCAGCTTAGATTTGGCCGGAAACACCATATATTTT. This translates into CASSLDLAGNTIYF.

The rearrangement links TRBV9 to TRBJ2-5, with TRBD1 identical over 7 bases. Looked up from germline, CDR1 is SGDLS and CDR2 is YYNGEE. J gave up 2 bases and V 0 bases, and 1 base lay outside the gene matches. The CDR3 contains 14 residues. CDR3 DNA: TGTGCCAGCAGCGTAGAGGGACAGCAAGAGACCCAGTACTTC. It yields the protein CASSVEGQQETQYF.

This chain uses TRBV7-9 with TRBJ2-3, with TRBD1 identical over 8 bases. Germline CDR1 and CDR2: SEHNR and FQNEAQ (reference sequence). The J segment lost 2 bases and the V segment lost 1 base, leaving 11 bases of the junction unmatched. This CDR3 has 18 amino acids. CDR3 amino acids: CASSLGTVGTGLTDTQYF. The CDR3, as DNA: TGTGCCAGCAGCTTAGGGACGGTGGGGACAGGTCTCACAGATACGCAGTATTTT.

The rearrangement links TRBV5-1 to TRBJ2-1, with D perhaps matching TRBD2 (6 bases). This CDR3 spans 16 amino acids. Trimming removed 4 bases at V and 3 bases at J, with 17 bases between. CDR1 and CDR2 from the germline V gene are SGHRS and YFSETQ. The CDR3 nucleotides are TGCGCCAGCAGCCCCGGGGGAGCGGCCTTCTACAATGAGCAGTTCTTC. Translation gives CASSPGGAAFYNEQFF.

The CDR3 bases are TGTGCCAGCAGGGGACTAGCGGGGGAGAGCTCCTACGAGCAGTACTTC. Translating gives CASRGLAGESSYEQYF. V is TRBV25-1 and J is TRBJ2-7; 14 nucleotides match TRBD2. With V trimmed by 6 bases and J by 0 bases, 4 bases remained unmatched. CDR1 and CDR2 from the germline V gene are MGHDK and SYGVNS. The length of the CDR3 is 16 residues.

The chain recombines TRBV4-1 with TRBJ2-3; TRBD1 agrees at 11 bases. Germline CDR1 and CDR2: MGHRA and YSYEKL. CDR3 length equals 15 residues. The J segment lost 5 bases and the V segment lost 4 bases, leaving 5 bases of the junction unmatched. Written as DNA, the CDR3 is TGCGCCAGCAGCCGAGGACAGGGGGCCATAGATACGCAGTATTTT. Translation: CASSRGQGAIDTQYF.

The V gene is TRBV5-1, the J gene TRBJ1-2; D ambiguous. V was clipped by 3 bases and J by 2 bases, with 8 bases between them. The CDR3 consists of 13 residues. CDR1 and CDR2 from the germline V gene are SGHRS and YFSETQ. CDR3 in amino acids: CASSSTENYGYTF. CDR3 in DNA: TGCGCCAGCAGCTCTACAGAGAACTATGGCTACACCTTC.

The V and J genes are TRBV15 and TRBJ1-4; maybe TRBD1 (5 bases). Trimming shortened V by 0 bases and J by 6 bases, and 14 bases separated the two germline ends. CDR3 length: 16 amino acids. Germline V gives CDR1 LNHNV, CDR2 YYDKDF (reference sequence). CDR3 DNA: TGTGCCACCAGCAGAGAGTTGCGACAGCGGCATGAAAAACTGTTTTTT. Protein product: CATSRELRQRHEKLFF.

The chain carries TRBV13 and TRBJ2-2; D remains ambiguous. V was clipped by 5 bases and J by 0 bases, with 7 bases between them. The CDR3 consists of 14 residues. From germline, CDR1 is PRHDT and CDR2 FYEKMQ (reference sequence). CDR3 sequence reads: CASSPPSNTGELFF. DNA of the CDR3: TGTGCCAGCAGCCCCCCTTCGAACACCGGGGAGCTGTTTTTT.

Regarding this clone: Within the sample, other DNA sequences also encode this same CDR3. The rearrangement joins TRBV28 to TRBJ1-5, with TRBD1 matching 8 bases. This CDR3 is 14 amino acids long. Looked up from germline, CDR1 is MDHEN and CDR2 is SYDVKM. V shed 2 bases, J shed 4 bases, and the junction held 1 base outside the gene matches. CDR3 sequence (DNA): TGTGCCAGCAGTTTACGACAGGGGAATCAGCCCCAGCATTTT. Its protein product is CASSLRQGNQPQHF.

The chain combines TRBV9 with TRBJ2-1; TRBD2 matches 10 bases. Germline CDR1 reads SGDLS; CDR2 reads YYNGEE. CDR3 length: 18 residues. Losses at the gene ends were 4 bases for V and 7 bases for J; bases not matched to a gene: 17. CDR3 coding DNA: TGTGCCAGCAGCTCCCGAGAGGGGGTGGGACTAGCGTATAATGAGCAGTTCTTC. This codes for CASSSREGVGLAYNEQFF. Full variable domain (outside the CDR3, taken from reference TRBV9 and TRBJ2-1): DSGVTQTPKHLITATGQRVTLRCSPRSGDLSVYWYQQSLDQGLQFLIQYYNGEERAKGNILERFSAQQFPDLHSELNLSSLELGDSALYFCASSSREGVGLAYNEQFFGPGTRLTVL.

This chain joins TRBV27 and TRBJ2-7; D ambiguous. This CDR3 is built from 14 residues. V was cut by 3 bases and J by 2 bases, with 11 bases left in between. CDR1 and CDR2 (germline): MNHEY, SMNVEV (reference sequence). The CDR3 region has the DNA TGTGCCAGCAGTTTTACCGGGCTCACCTACGAGCAGTACTTC. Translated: CASSFTGLTYEQYF.

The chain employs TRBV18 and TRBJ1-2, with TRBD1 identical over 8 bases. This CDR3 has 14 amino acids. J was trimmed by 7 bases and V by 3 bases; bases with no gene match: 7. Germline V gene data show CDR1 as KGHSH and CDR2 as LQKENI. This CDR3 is CASSPDQGATGYTF. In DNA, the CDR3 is TGTGCCAGCTCACCCGACCAGGGGGCCACTGGCTACACCTTC.

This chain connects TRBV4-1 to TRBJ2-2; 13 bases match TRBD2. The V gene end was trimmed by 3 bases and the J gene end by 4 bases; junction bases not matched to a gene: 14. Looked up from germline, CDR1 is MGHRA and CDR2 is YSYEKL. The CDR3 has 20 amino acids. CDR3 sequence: CASSHPGLAGRRTPTGELFF. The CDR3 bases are TGCGCCAGCAGCCATCCGGGACTAGCGGGGCGTAGAACCCCCACCGGGGAGCTGTTTTTT.

The CDR3 protein is CASSDYRVEGYNEQFF. CDR3 nucleotides: TGTGCCAGCAGTGACTACAGGGTAGAGGGGTACAATGAGCAGTTCTTC. The chain uses TRBV6-1 and TRBJ2-1, with a possible D match to TRBD1 (6 bases). V lost 3 bases to trimming and J lost 4 bases, with 16 bases between them. Per the germline V gene, CDR1 is MNHNS and CDR2 is SASEGT. The CDR3 has 16 residues.

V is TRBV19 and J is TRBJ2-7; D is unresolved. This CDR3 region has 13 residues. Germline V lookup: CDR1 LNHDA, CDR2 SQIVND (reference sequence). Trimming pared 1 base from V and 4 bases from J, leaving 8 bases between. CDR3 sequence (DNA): TGTGCCAGTAGTATAGGGCCGGTATACGAGCAGTACTTC. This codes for CASSIGPVYEQYF.

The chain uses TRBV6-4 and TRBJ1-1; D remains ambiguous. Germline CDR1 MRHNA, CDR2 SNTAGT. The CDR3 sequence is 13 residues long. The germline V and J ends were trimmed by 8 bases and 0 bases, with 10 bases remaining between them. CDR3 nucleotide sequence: TGTGCCAGCTCCCGAGGAATGAACACTGAAGCTTTCTTT. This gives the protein CASSRGMNTEAFF.

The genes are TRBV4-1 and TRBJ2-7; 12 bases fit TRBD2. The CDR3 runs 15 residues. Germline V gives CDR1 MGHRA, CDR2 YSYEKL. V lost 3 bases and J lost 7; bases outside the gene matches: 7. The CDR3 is CASSHLAGGPDEQYF. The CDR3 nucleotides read TGCGCCAGCAGCCACCTAGCGGGAGGGCCGGATGAGCAGTACTTC.

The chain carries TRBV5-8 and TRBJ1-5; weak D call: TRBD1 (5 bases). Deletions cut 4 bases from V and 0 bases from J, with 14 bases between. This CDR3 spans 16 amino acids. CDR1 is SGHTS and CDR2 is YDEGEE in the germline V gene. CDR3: CASSPRVLYSNQPQHF. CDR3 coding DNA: TGTGCCAGCAGCCCCAGGGTACTTTATAGCAATCAGCCCCAGCATTTT.

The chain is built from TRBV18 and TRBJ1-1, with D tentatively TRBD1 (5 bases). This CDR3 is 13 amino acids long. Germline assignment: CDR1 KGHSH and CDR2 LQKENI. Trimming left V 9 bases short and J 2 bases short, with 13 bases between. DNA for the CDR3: TGTGCCAGTATGGGGGTCCGAAACACTGAAGCTTTCTTT. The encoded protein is CASMGVRNTEAFF.

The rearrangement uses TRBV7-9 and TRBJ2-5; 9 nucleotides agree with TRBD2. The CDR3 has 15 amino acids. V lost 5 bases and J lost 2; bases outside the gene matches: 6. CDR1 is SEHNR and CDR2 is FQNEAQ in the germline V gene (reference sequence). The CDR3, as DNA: TGTGCCAGCAGCGAAAGACTAGCGGTTCAAGAGACCCAGTACTTC. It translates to CASSERLAVQETQYF.

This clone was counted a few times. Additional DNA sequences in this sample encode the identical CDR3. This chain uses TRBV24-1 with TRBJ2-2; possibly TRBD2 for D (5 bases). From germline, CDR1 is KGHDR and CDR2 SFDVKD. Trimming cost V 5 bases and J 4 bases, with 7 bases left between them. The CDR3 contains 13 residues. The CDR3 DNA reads TGTGCCACCAGTGGTGCGGGCACCGGGGAGCTGTTTTTT. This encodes CATSGAGTGELFF.

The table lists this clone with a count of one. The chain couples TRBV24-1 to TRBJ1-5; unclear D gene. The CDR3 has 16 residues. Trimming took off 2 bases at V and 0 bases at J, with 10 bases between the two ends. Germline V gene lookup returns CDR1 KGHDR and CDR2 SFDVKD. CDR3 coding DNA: TGTGCCACCAGTGATTCTCCCGACGATAGCAATCAGCCCCAGCATTTT. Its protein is CATSDSPDDSNQPQHF.